The 25 T cell receptor beta chains in this list originate from one sample, sequenced in a study of cytomegalovirus exposure and HLA in healthy donors. Use of 60 Vbeta and 13 Jbeta primers characterized the PCR. Libraries were prepared by immunoSEQ multiplex PCR; TCRdb keeps only in-frame clonotypes and omits some of them. This sample has approximately 170,000 clones; just under 80% occur once, and the top ten carry 9.5% to 10%. Sequencing was done on a sample of PBMCs. All receptors come from a man in his late teens or twenties in good health and CMV-seropositive.

The V call is TRBV13, the J call TRBJ2-3; possible D gene TRBD1, 6 bases. The length of the CDR3 is 16 residues. Germline CDR1 reads PRHDT; CDR2 reads FYEKMQ (reference sequence). V gave up 2 bases and J gave up 0 bases, with 12 bases separating them. CDR3 DNA sequence: TGTGCCAGCAGCTTAACGGGACAACTAAGCACAGATACGCAGTATTTT. It encodes CASSLTGQLSTDTQYF.

V gene TRBV5-6 combines with J gene TRBJ1-2; 7 bases fit TRBD1. Trimming at V came to 4 bases and at J to 8 bases, leaving 8 bases not matched to a gene. The CDR3 is 13 amino acids. Per germline, CDR1 SGHDT and CDR2 YYEEEE. CDR3 protein: CASSHQGVGGYTF. The CDR3 nucleotides are TGTGCCAGCAGCCATCAGGGGGTAGGGGGCTACACCTTC.

This clone was detected a few times. The DNA for the CDR3 is TGTGCCAGCAGCTTACCGGGTCCGAGACAGTATTTT. It is translated as CASSLPGPRQYF. The V and J genes are TRBV11-2 and TRBJ2-3; D is uncertain. CDR1 SGHAT and CDR2 FQNNGV come from the germline V gene. Trimming stripped 2 bases from V and 12 bases from J, with 12 bases between. The CDR3 loop spans 12 amino acids.

The CDR3 DNA reads TGTGCCAGCAGTGACGGACTCTATGGCTACACCTTC. Its protein product is CASSDGLYGYTF. V and J are TRBV6-4 and TRBJ1-2; D is unresolved. V was cut by 2 bases and J by 4 bases, with 5 bases left in between. The germline V gene has CDR1 MRHNA and CDR2 SNTAGT. The CDR3 runs to 12 residues.

The rearrangement joins TRBV5-1 to TRBJ1-2; 8 nucleotides line up with TRBD1. V was pared by 0 bases and J by 3 bases, with 4 bases of the junction left unmatched. Germline V gene lookup returns CDR1 SGHRS and CDR2 YFSETQ. The CDR3 runs to 15 residues. As DNA, the CDR3 is TGCGCCAGCAGCTTGGGGGCAGGGGGCGACTATGGCTACACCTTC. Its protein is CASSLGAGGDYGYTF.

The V and J genes are TRBV19 and TRBJ1-1; D perhaps matches TRBD1 (5 bases). Deletions cut 3 bases from V and 5 bases from J, with 16 bases between. Germline V gene lookup returns CDR1 LNHDA and CDR2 SQIVND (reference sequence). The length of the CDR3 is 15 residues. In DNA form, the CDR3 reads TGTGCCAGTAGTATCGGGCCACAGGTTGGGACTGAAGCTTTCTTT. Protein sequence: CASSIGPQVGTEAFF.

J is TRBJ1-5 and V is TRBV7-9; a weak D match, TRBD1 (6 bases). The CDR3 is made up of 15 amino acids. In germline, CDR1 is SEHNR, CDR2 FQNEAQ (reference sequence). V dropped 1 base and J dropped 6 bases, with 13 bases sitting between them. CDR3 DNA sequence: TGTGCCAGCAGCTTAGTCGGGGAGGGGGTTCAGCCCCAGCATTTT. It codes for CASSLVGEGVQPQHF.

The rearrangement uses TRBV28 and TRBJ2-7, with 13 bases aligning to TRBD2. The germline CDR1 and CDR2 sequences are MDHEN and SYDVKM. This CDR3 region has 16 residues. Germline trimming cut 5 bases from V and 5 bases from J; bases unmatched to any gene: 9. In nucleotides, the CDR3 is TGTGCCAGCAGTCCTCGGACTAGCGGGAGAGTAAACGAGCAGTACTTC. Amino acid sequence: CASSPRTSGRVNEQYF.

The sample holds one count of this clone. The chain has TRBV5-6 and TRBJ1-4; TRBD1 matches at 8 bases. The CDR3 is 16 amino acids. J gave up 5 bases and V 4 bases, and 10 bases lay outside the gene matches. Germline lookup yields CDR1 SGHDT and CDR2 YYEEEE. The CDR3 sequence is CASSLTGALKNEKLFF. DNA for the CDR3: TGTGCCAGCAGCCTGACAGGGGCCCTAAAAAATGAAAAACTGTTTTTT.

CDR3 residues: CASSVDRGQRETQYF. The DNA for the CDR3 is TGTGCCAGCAGTGTGGACAGGGGGCAGCGAGAGACCCAGTACTTC. The rearrangement links TRBV5-4 to TRBJ2-5, with 11 bases aligning to TRBD1. CDR1 SGHNT and CDR2 YYREEE come from the germline V gene (reference sequence). Losses at the gene ends were 5 bases for V and 4 bases for J; bases not matched to a gene: 7. This CDR3 has 15 amino acids.

V usage is TRBV30 and J usage is TRBJ2-1; D perhaps matches TRBD2 (5 bases). Trimming removed 2 bases at V and 2 bases at J, with 10 bases between. Germline V lookup: CDR1 GTSNPN, CDR2 SVGIG (reference sequence). The CDR3 runs to 14 residues. The CDR3 protein is CAWSWELTYNEQFF. Written as DNA, the CDR3 is TGTGCCTGGAGTTGGGAGTTGACCTACAATGAGCAGTTCTTC.

The CDR3 coding sequence is TGTGCCAGCAACCGACAGGGAAGTAACACTGAAGCTTTCTTT. Translated, it gives CASNRQGSNTEAFF. The V and J genes are TRBV27 and TRBJ1-1; 7 positions match TRBD1. V dropped 7 bases and J dropped 2; count of bases not matched to a gene: 7. The CDR3 totals 14 residues. In germline, CDR1 is MNHEY, CDR2 SMNVEV (reference sequence).

This clone has only a few counts. This rearrangement joins TRBV5-6 to TRBJ1-1, with TRBD1 identical over 11 bases. This CDR3 has 13 amino acids. V lost 4 bases to trimming and J lost 9 bases; unmatched junction nucleotides: 5. Germline lookup yields CDR1 SGHDT and CDR2 YYEEEE. The CDR3 is CASSTGTGGKAFF. For the CDR3, the DNA is TGTGCCAGCAGCACGGGGACAGGGGGTAAAGCTTTCTTT. The full variable domain, in which reference TRBV5-6 and TRBJ1-1 provide the parts outside the CDR3, is DAGVTQSPTHLIKTRGQQVTLRCSPKSGHDTVSWYQQALGQGPQFIFQYYEEEERQRGNFPDRFSGHQFPNYSSELNVNALLLGDSALYLCASSTGTGGKAFFGQGTRLTVV.

This clone has a single count. The chain carries TRBV11-3 and TRBJ1-1; weak D call: TRBD1 (5 bases). With 4 bases removed from V and 7 bases from J, the gap between germline ends came to 10 bases. The CDR3 loop spans 12 amino acids. Germline values: CDR1 SGHNT, CDR2 YENEEA. The CDR3 loop is CASSSGGVEAFF. The DNA for the CDR3 is TGTGCCAGCAGCTCCGGAGGGGTTGAAGCTTTCTTT.

The chain recombines TRBV6-1 with TRBJ1-1; 10 nucleotides match TRBD1. This CDR3 is 15 amino acids long. Germline loops: CDR1 MNHNS, CDR2 SASEGT. Trimming at V came to 6 bases and at J to 1 base, leaving 5 bases not matched to a gene. This CDR3 reads CASRGQGKGNTEAFF. CDR3 bases: TGTGCCAGCAGGGGACAGGGGAAGGGGAACACTGAAGCTTTCTTT.

This chain connects TRBV10-3 to TRBJ2-7; the D gene is possibly TRBD2 (6 bases). The V gene lost 0 bases and the J gene lost 6 bases, with 15 bases spanning the gap. This CDR3 is 15 amino acids long. CDR1 and CDR2 from the germline V gene are ENHRY and SYGVKD. CDR3 region: CAISESPGELGEQYF. The CDR3 DNA is TGTGCCATCAGTGAGTCACCGGGAGAGTTGGGCGAGCAGTACTTC.

The chain has TRBV28 and TRBJ2-2, with TRBD1 as a possible D gene (6 bases). The CDR3 spans 17 residues. The V gene lost 2 bases and the J gene lost 2 bases, with 15 bases spanning the gap. CDR1 MDHEN and CDR2 SYDVKM come from the germline V gene. For the CDR3, the DNA is TGTGCCAGCAGTTTAGGAATCAGGGGTCCCAACACCGGGGAGCTGTTTTTT. Translation: CASSLGIRGPNTGELFF.

This clone has only a few counts. V gene TRBV29-1 combines with J gene TRBJ2-1, with D possibly being TRBD2 (5 bases). The germline V and J ends were trimmed by 6 bases and 4 bases, with 13 bases remaining between them. The CDR3 sequence is 13 residues long. The germline gives CDR1 SQVTM, CDR2 ANQGSEA. In DNA, the CDR3 is TGCAGCGTCGGAGGAGACGAATACAATGAGCAGTTCTTC. This gives the protein CSVGGDEYNEQFF.

In this sample, this clone turned up a few times. The chain employs TRBV9 and TRBJ2-7, with 8 bases fitting TRBD1. The V gene's germline CDR1 is SGDLS and CDR2 YYNGEE. This CDR3 has 12 residues. Germline trimming cut 3 bases from V and 7 bases from J; bases unmatched to any gene: 3. The CDR3 DNA sequence: TGTGCCAGCAGCGCCACAGGGGGAGAGCAGTACTTC. Protein product: CASSATGGEQYF.

This clone was observed once. This rearrangement joins TRBV6-1 to TRBJ2-1, with TRBD2 as a possible D gene (5 bases). Germline V gives CDR1 MNHNS, CDR2 SASEGT. V shed 8 bases and J shed 9 bases, with 11 bases lying between them. This CDR3 has 11 residues. For the CDR3, the DNA is TGTGCCAGCTTACTAGTATCTGAGCAGTTCTTC. This encodes CASLLVSEQFF.

CDR3 residues: CASSKTGVDGYTF. The CDR3 coding sequence is TGCGCCAGCAGCAAGACAGGGGTGGATGGCTACACCTTC. The chain links TRBV4-1 to TRBJ1-2, with 8 bases lining up with TRBD1. V shed 5 bases and J 6 bases; nucleotides not matched to a gene: 5. Germline V gene sequence: CDR1 MGHRA, CDR2 YSYEKL. The length of the CDR3 is 13 residues.

This chain joins TRBV6-1 and TRBJ1-1, with a tentative D call TRBD1 (5 bases). V was shortened by 2 bases and J by 1 base, with 11 bases between the two germline ends. The germline gives CDR1 MNHNS, CDR2 SASEGT. The CDR3 contains 15 residues. The CDR3 region is CASSEYRGTNTEAFF. As DNA, the CDR3 is TGTGCCAGCAGTGAATATAGGGGAACGAACACTGAAGCTTTCTTT.

J is TRBJ1-1 and V is TRBV6-1; the D is unclear. The CDR3 runs 14 residues. The ends were cut back, 10 bases at V and 0 bases at J, with 15 bases in the middle. The germline CDR1 and CDR2 sequences are MNHNS and SASEGT. The chain's CDR3 is CATSGNIMNTEAFF. Here the CDR3 DNA reads TGTGCCACCTCGGGGAACATTATGAACACTGAAGCTTTCTTT.

The chain is built from TRBV4-3 and TRBJ2-1; TRBD1 matches 8 bases. The trim removed 1 base at V and 4 bases at J, leaving 3 bases unmatched. The CDR3 is made up of 15 amino acids. Germline-derived CDR1 and CDR2 are LGHNA and YSLEER. The CDR3 region has the DNA TGCGCCAGCAGCCAAGGGACAGGGCTATACAATGAGCAGTTCTTC. This gives the protein CASSQGTGLYNEQFF.

The genes are TRBV7-9 and TRBJ2-7; unclear D gene. CDR3 size: 11 residues. V shed 5 bases and J shed 3 bases, with 5 bases lying between them. Per the germline V gene, CDR1 is SEHNR and CDR2 is FQNEAQ (reference sequence). In DNA form, the CDR3 reads TGTGCCAGCAGCATAAACTACGAGCAGTACTTC. Protein product: CASSINYEQYF.